This T cell receptor beta chain was found in a study of cytomegalovirus exposure and HLA in healthy donors. The PCR had 60 Vbeta and 13 Jbeta primers. Some clones are missing from TCRdb's copy, which holds only in-frame ones; the method was immunoSEQ multiplex PCR. The sample lists some 90,000 clones, over 70% occurring once. This CDR3 comprises 14 residues. Deletions cut 0 bases from V and 8 bases from J, with 12 bases between. This clonotype was obtained from a man between 35 and 55 years old in good health and CMV-seronegative. The sample comprised PBMCs. The J gene is TRBJ2-1, the V gene TRBV5-3; the D gene is possibly TRBD2 (5 bases). TRBV5-3 is an open reading frame whose function is uncertain. CDR3 loop: CARSLGGEVYEQFF. The CDR3 DNA is TGTGCCAGAAGCTTGGGGGGAGAGGTATATGAGCAGTTCTTC.